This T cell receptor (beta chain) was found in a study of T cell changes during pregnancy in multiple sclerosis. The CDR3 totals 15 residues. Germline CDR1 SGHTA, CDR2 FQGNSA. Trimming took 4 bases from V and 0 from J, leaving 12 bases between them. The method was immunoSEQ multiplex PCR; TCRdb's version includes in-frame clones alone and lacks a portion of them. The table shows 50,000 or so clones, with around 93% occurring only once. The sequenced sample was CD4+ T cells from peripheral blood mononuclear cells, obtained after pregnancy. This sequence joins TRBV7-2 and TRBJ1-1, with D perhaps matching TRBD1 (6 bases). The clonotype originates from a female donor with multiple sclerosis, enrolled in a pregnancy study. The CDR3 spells CASSSRTAMNTEAFF. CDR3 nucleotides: TGTGCCAGCAGCTCAAGGACAGCCATGAACACTGAAGCTTTCTTT. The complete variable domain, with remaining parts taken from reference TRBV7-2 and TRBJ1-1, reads GAGVSQSPSNKVTEKGKDVELRCDPISGHTALYWYRQSLGQGLEFLIYFQGNSAPDKSGLPSDRFSAERTGGSVSTLTIQRTQQEDSAVYLCASSSRTAMNTEAFFGQGTRLTVV.